Listed below are T cell receptor beta chains from one sample, sequenced in a study of blood T cell repertoires in COVID-19. This table comes from immunoSEQ multiplex PCR, and its TCRdb copy is limited to in-frame clones, with some not included. The data contain under 200,000 clones, roughly 86% of them singletons. The specimen sequenced was peripheral blood. These receptors originate from a man aged 40-49 years who had recovered from COVID-19. The CDR3 runs from the conserved cysteine through the conserved F or W. A D gene is named only where the DNA matches it firmly. Where a row states a size, it is once, few, many or the class of an expanded clone; other rows omit it.

D: TRBD1; size: once; V: TRBV5-4; J: TRBJ2-1; CDR3: CASSYRDRVMPEQFF; DNA: TGTGCCAGCAGCTACCGGGACAGGGTTATGCCGGAGCAGTTCTTC
D: TRBD1; size: .; V: TRBV7-8; J: TRBJ2-3; CDR3: CASSRQGGTDTQYF; DNA: TGTGCCAGCAGCCGACAGGGTGGCACAGATACGCAGTATTTT
D: TRBD1; size: few; V: TRBV5-5; J: TRBJ1-6; CDR3: CASSLEPGQGFSPLHF; DNA: TGTGCCAGCAGCTTGGAGCCCGGACAGGGGTTTTCACCCCTCCACTTT
D: .; size: .; V: TRBV3-1/TRBV3-2; J: TRBJ2-7; CDR3: CATSDGLHEQYF; DNA: TGTGCCACCTCTGATGGGCTGCACGAGCAGTACTTC
D: .; size: .; V: TRBV4-2; J: TRBJ2-6; CDR3: CASSSRDRAGANVLTF; DNA: TGTGCCAGCAGCTCACGGGATAGGGCTGGGGCCAACGTCCTGACTTTC
D: TRBD2; size: .; V: TRBV28; J: TRBJ2-5; CDR3: CASSLASGKAHQETQYF; DNA: TGTGCCAGCAGCCTCGCTAGCGGGAAGGCCCACCAAGAGACCCAGTACTTC
D: TRBD2; size: .; V: TRBV9; J: TRBJ2-2; CDR3: CASSVSRSGANTGELFF; DNA: TGTGCCAGCAGCGTTAGTAGAAGCGGGGCGAACACCGGGGAGCTGTTTTTT
D: TRBD1; size: once; V: TRBV6-2/TRBV6-3; J: TRBJ2-2; CDR3: CASSTGTANTGELFF; DNA: TGTGCCAGCAGTACCGGGACAGCGAACACCGGGGAGCTGTTTTTT
D: TRBD1; size: .; V: TRBV18; J: TRBJ2-7; CDR3: CASTPGQIYEQYF; DNA: TGTGCCAGCACTCCGGGACAGATATACGAGCAGTACTTC
D: .; size: .; V: TRBV7-2; J: TRBJ2-5; CDR3: CASSLIAQETQYF; DNA: TGTGCCAGCAGCTTAATAGCCCAAGAGACCCAGTACTTC
D: .; size: .; V: TRBV27; J: TRBJ1-5; CDR3: CASSSLGEPQHF; DNA: TGTGCCAGCAGTTCTTTAGGGGAGCCCCAGCATTTT
D: .; size: .; V: TRBV20-1; J: TRBJ1-1; CDR3: CSAGGDTEAFF; DNA: TGCAGTGCTGGGGGGGACACTGAAGCTTTCTTT
D: .; size: .; V: TRBV9; J: TRBJ1-4; CDR3: CASSVDSTGLEKLFF; DNA: TGTGCCAGCAGCGTAGATTCCACAGGGTTGGAAAAACTGTTTTTT
D: .; size: once; V: TRBV4-3; J: TRBJ1-2; CDR3: CASSQDLRSYGYTF; DNA: TGCGCCAGCAGCCAAGATTTACGCAGCTATGGCTACACCTTC
D: TRBD1; size: .; V: TRBV6-2/TRBV6-3; J: TRBJ1-2; CDR3: CASSYQDRVNGYTF; DNA: TGTGCCAGCAGTTACCAGGACAGGGTTAACGGCTACACCTTC
D: .; size: .; V: TRBV5-4; J: TRBJ1-2; CDR3: CASSPGRGEDGYTF; DNA: TGTGCCAGCAGCCCCGGTCGAGGTGAGGATGGCTACACCTTC
D: .; size: .; V: TRBV7-2; J: TRBJ2-3; CDR3: CASSLAVSGDTQYF; DNA: TGTGCCAGCAGCTTAGCGGTTTCGGGAGATACGCAGTATTTT
D: .; size: .; V: TRBV24-1; J: TRBJ2-3; CDR3: CATSGKQGTSTDTQYF; DNA: TGTGCCACCAGTGGCAAACAGGGGACTAGCACAGATACGCAGTATTTT
D: TRBD1; size: .; V: TRBV5-6; J: TRBJ2-2; CDR3: CASSMQGAGELFF; DNA: TGTGCCAGCAGCATGCAGGGGGCCGGGGAGCTGTTTTTT
D: .; size: .; V: TRBV7-2; J: TRBJ1-2; CDR3: CASSRTENYGYTF; DNA: TGTGCCAGCAGTCGTACAGAAAACTATGGCTACACCTTC
D: TRBD2; size: .; V: TRBV7-8; J: TRBJ2-5; CDR3: CASSSPSGIQETQYF; DNA: TGTGCCAGCAGCTCCCCTAGCGGAATCCAAGAGACCCAGTACTTC
D: .; size: .; V: TRBV18; J: TRBJ2-7; CDR3: CASSPGQLEQYF; DNA: TGTGCCAGCTCACCCGGACAGCTCGAGCAGTACTTC
D: TRBD1; size: .; V: TRBV11-1; J: TRBJ2-1; CDR3: CASSFLTGGYNEQFF; DNA: TGTGCCAGCAGCTTCCTGACAGGGGGTTACAATGAGCAGTTCTTC
D: .; size: .; V: TRBV4-1; J: TRBJ2-1; CDR3: CASSQRILGGGFNNEQFF; DNA: TGCGCCAGCAGCCAAAGAATCTTGGGAGGGGGGTTCAACAATGAGCAGTTCTTC
D: TRBD1; size: .; V: TRBV27; J: TRBJ1-5; CDR3: CASSATGVINQPQHF; DNA: TGTGCCAGCAGTGCAACAGGGGTGATCAATCAGCCCCAGCATTTT
D: TRBD1; size: .; V: TRBV19; J: TRBJ2-5; CDR3: CASSIGAGTAQETQYF; DNA: TGTGCCAGTAGTATAGGGGCTGGGACAGCTCAAGAGACCCAGTACTTC
D: .; size: .; V: TRBV28; J: TRBJ1-6; CDR3: CASSSGQFYNSPLHF; DNA: TGTGCCAGCAGTTCGGGACAATTCTATAATTCACCCCTCCACTTT
D: .; size: .; V: TRBV6-1; J: TRBJ1-1; CDR3: CASSESGGDTEAFF; DNA: TGTGCCAGCAGTGAGTCGGGGGGAGACACTGAAGCTTTCTTT
D: TRBD1; size: .; V: TRBV15; J: TRBJ1-2; CDR3: CATSRVGTGGDYGYTF; DNA: TGTGCCACCAGCAGAGTGGGGACAGGGGGCGACTATGGCTACACCTTC
D: TRBD2; size: .; V: TRBV5-6; J: TRBJ2-2; CDR3: CASSRSGGPYTGELFF; DNA: TGTGCCAGCAGCCGGAGCGGGGGCCCCTACACCGGGGAGCTGTTTTTT
D: TRBD1; size: .; V: TRBV27; J: TRBJ1-6; CDR3: CASGWTGRNSPLHF; DNA: TGTGCCAGCGGGTGGACAGGGAGGAATTCACCCCTCCACTTT
D: .; size: .; V: TRBV25-1; J: TRBJ2-5; CDR3: CASSSRQPPRTQYF; DNA: TGTGCCAGCAGTTCCCGACAGCCCCCTCGGACCCAGTACTTC
D: TRBD1; size: .; V: TRBV6-5; J: TRBJ1-1; CDR3: CASSSYPFRGQTEAFF; DNA: TGTGCCAGCAGTTCCTACCCCTTCAGGGGGCAGACTGAAGCTTTCTTT
D: .; size: .; V: TRBV11-2; J: TRBJ1-3; CDR3: CASSPRGASGNTIYF; DNA: TGTGCCAGCAGCCCCCGGGGGGCTTCTGGAAACACCATATATTTT
D: TRBD1; size: .; V: TRBV19; J: TRBJ1-1; CDR3: CASTPDRLNTEAFF; DNA: TGTGCCAGTACCCCGGACAGGTTGAACACTGAAGCTTTCTTT
D: TRBD1; size: .; V: TRBV6-5; J: TRBJ2-1; CDR3: CASSMDRAMNEQFF; DNA: TGTGCCAGCAGTATGGACAGGGCTATGAATGAGCAGTTCTTC
D: .; size: .; V: TRBV7-8; J: TRBJ2-7; CDR3: CASTPGKYEQYF; DNA: TGTGCCAGCACCCCGGGTAAATACGAGCAGTACTTC
D: .; size: .; V: TRBV12-3/TRBV12-4; J: TRBJ1-1; CDR3: CASSSRRDTEAFF; DNA: TGTGCCAGCAGTTCGCGGAGGGACACTGAAGCTTTCTTT
D: .; size: .; V: TRBV28; J: TRBJ1-6; CDR3: CASSLMQGSSYNSPLHF; DNA: TGTGCCAGCAGTTTAATGCAGGGGAGCTCCTATAATTCACCCCTCCACTTT
D: .; size: .; V: TRBV9; J: TRBJ2-3; CDR3: CASSALARRDTQYF; DNA: TGTGCCAGCAGCGCTCTGGCCCGCCGAGATACGCAGTATTTT
D: TRBD1; size: .; V: TRBV5-1; J: TRBJ2-7; CDR3: CASSLASNDRGYEQYF; DNA: TGCGCCAGCAGCTTGGCCTCAAACGACAGGGGCTACGAGCAGTACTTC